This T cell receptor beta chain was sequenced in a study of blood T cell repertoires in COVID-19. On the study more broadly: The United States, Italy and Spain provided the acute and convalescent COVID-19 samples. Sources were T cells, B-cell-depleted T cells, or PBMCs; the material itself was cDNA or gDNA.

Per the study methods: Scientists estimated how many nucleated cells there were by amplifying reference gene primers. Here immunoSEQ multiplex PCR was the method, and the copy in TCRdb shows in-frame clones only, minus some. The V and J calls and the clone size are those of that table, but D and trimming were determined from the DNA. The repertoire holds 250,000 to 300,000 clones, with 90% as singletons. The ends were cut back, 5 bases at V and 2 bases at J, with 16 bases in the middle. The CDR3 covers 15 residues. Germline CDR1 reads KGHSH; CDR2 reads LQKENI. Seattle patients were enrolled while actively infected and followed longitudinally.

This chain uses TRBV18 with TRBJ2-7; a possible D gene is TRBD1 (5 bases). This TCR was recovered from a woman aged 60-75 years with COVID-19, enrolled during active disease. The sample was peripheral blood. The CDR3 region is CASSSFSTETYEQYF. CDR3 in DNA: TGTGCCAGCTCATCTTTTTCGACAGAGACCTACGAGCAGTACTTC.